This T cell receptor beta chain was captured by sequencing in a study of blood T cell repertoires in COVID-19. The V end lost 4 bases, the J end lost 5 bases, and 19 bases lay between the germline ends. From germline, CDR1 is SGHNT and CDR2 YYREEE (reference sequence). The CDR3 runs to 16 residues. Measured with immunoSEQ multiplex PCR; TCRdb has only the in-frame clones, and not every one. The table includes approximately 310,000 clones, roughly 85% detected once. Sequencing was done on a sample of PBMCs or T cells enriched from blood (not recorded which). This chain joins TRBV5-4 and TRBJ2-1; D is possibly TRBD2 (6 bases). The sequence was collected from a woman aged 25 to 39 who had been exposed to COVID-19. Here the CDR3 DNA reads TGTGCCAGCAGCGCGGGACCCCTAGGAGGGAACAATGAGCAGTTCTTC. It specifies CASSAGPLGGNNEQFF.